The 29 T cell receptor beta chains given below trace back to one sample, sequenced in a study of control samples from healthy donors and cancer patients. Using immunoSEQ multiplex PCR, the repertoire was profiled, and TCRdb retains in-frame clones only, with some absent. In the table there are 150,000 to 160,000 clones, approximately 94% of which are singletons. The sequenced sample was blood. All receptors come from a man aged 35 to 55 in good health.

The V gene is TRBV6-6, the J gene TRBJ1-3; D is undetermined. Germline V lookup: CDR1 MNHNY, CDR2 SVGAGI (reference sequence). The length of the CDR3 is 13 residues. Trimming removed 4 bases from V and 4 bases from J, with 8 bases in between. For the CDR3, the DNA is TGTGCCAGCAGTTCCCCGGGGGGAAACACCATATATTTT. Residues: CASSSPGGNTIYF.

The V call is TRBV24-1, the J call TRBJ2-1; 12 bases match TRBD2. The CDR3 totals 19 residues. Unmatched junction bases numbered 8, after V lost 3 bases and J lost 0 bases. Germline lookup yields CDR1 KGHDR and CDR2 SFDVKD. The CDR3 nucleotides are TGTGCCACCAGTGATCCTACTAGCGGGGGGCCTCACTCCTACAATGAGCAGTTCTTC. Its protein product is CATSDPTSGGPHSYNEQFF.

The genes are TRBV28 and TRBJ1-2, with 9 bases fitting TRBD1. Germline-derived CDR1 and CDR2 are MDHEN and SYDVKM. V shed 5 bases and J 8 bases; nucleotides not matched to a gene: 12. The CDR3 consists of 15 residues. The CDR3 is CASSKPGQGVRGYTF. In DNA form, the CDR3 reads TGTGCCAGCAGTAAACCGGGACAGGGTGTGAGAGGCTACACCTTC.

This chain joins TRBV6-5 and TRBJ1-1; the match to TRBD1 covers 9 bases. CDR1 is MNHEY, CDR2 SVGAGI, per germline. CDR3 length: 15 amino acids. The V gene end was trimmed by 2 bases and the J gene end by 5 bases; junction bases not matched to a gene: 6. The CDR3 nucleotides are TGTGCCAGCAGTTACGGGACAGGGCTAGGAACTGAAGCTTTCTTT. This translates into CASSYGTGLGTEAFF.

This chain links TRBV5-1 with TRBJ1-2; D is undetermined. The V gene's germline CDR1 is SGHRS and CDR2 YFSETQ. The germline V and J ends were trimmed by 0 bases and 8 bases, with 11 bases remaining between them. CDR3 length equals 13 residues. DNA for the CDR3: TGCGCCAGCAGCTTGGAGCCCCTGAGGGGCTACACCTTC. Translated: CASSLEPLRGYTF.

The rearrangement links TRBV19 to TRBJ1-1; TRBD1 agrees at 8 bases. This CDR3 is built from 15 residues. Germline CDR1 is LNHDA and CDR2 is SQIVND (reference sequence). The trim removed 3 bases at V and 4 bases at J, leaving 7 bases unmatched. CDR3 sequence: CASSIKRTGPTEAFF. CDR3 nucleotides: TGTGCCAGTAGTATCAAAAGGACAGGGCCCACTGAAGCTTTCTTT.

This clone was detected once. The rearrangement uses TRBV4-3 and TRBJ2-2; D is possibly TRBD2 (5 bases). The CDR3 totals 16 residues. Germline CDR1 and CDR2: LGHNA and YSLEER. V lost 1 base to trimming and J lost 0 bases, with 9 bases between them. This CDR3 reads CASSQVPGANTGELFF. CDR3 DNA: TGCGCCAGCAGCCAAGTTCCCGGGGCGAACACCGGGGAGCTGTTTTTT.

The chain uses TRBV6-2 or TRBV6-3 and TRBJ1-1; no clear D gene. Germline-derived CDR1 and CDR2 are MNHEY and SVGEGT. The CDR3 covers 14 residues. V was trimmed by 0 bases and J by 0 bases, leaving 5 bases between them. Here the CDR3 reads CASSYSILNTEAFF. CDR3 coding DNA: TGTGCCAGCAGTTACTCGATCCTGAACACTGAAGCTTTCTTT.

The chain employs TRBV29-1 and TRBJ1-1; the D gene is possibly TRBD1 (5 bases). Trimming took 4 bases from V and 4 from J, leaving 10 bases between them. CDR3 length: 12 amino acids. Germline V gene sequence: CDR1 SQVTM, CDR2 ANQGSEA. The DNA for the CDR3 is TGCAGCGTTGTTTGGGGGTCCACTGAAGCTTTCTTT. Translation: CSVVWGSTEAFF. Looking up the rest from reference TRBV29-1 and TRBJ1-1 gives the full variable domain: SAVISQKPSRDICQRGTSLTIQCQVDSQVTMMFWYRQQPGQSLTLIATANQGSEATYESGFVIDKFPISRPNLTFSTLTVSNMSPEDSSIYLCSVVWGSTEAFFGQGTRLTVV.

This clone was found once. The V gene is TRBV6-5, the J gene TRBJ2-7; 9 positions agree with TRBD1. This CDR3 has 15 residues. Germline CDR1 is MNHEY and CDR2 is SVGAGI. Unmatched junction bases numbered 12, after V lost 8 bases and J lost 4 bases. The CDR3 is CASEEMPGQGYEQYF. DNA for the CDR3: TGTGCCAGCGAAGAGATGCCGGGACAGGGATACGAGCAGTACTTC.

The V gene is TRBV5-6, the J gene TRBJ2-5, with TRBD2 as a possible D gene (5 bases). V gave up 0 bases and J gave up 5 bases, with 20 bases separating them. The CDR3 contains 17 residues. CDR1 and CDR2 from the germline V gene are SGHDT and YYEEEE. The DNA of the CDR3 is TGTGCCAGCAGCTTGGATATACGGGAACTCGGGCAGGAGACCCAGTACTTC. Residues: CASSLDIRELGQETQYF.

V usage is TRBV3-1 (or the pseudogene TRBV3-2) and J usage is TRBJ2-2; TRBD2 is a possible D gene (7 bases). From germline, CDR1 is LGHDT and CDR2 YNNKEL (reference sequence). This CDR3 has 16 amino acids. V was pared by 4 bases and J by 1 base, with 13 bases between. CDR3 residues: CASSPDGGRNTGELFF. CDR3 nucleotides: TGTGCCAGCAGCCCGGACGGGGGGCGGAACACCGGGGAGCTGTTTTTT.

Only one count was recorded for this clone. V is TRBV2 and J is TRBJ1-4; D call uncertain. Germline-derived CDR1 and CDR2 are SNHLY and FYNNEI. CDR3 length: 17 residues. The V end was cut by 5 bases, the J end by 4 bases, with 20 bases between. CDR3 protein: CASSPEGGRRSNEKLFF. CDR3 bases: TGTGCCAGCAGTCCAGAAGGTGGCCGCCGGAGTAATGAAAAACTGTTTTTT.

This chain connects TRBV13 to TRBJ1-1; D possibly corresponds to TRBD1 (6 bases). This CDR3 is built from 15 residues. Germline V gene sequence: CDR1 PRHDT, CDR2 FYEKMQ (reference sequence). Trimming cost V 9 bases and J 0 bases, with 17 bases left between them. The CDR3 region has the DNA TGTGCCAGTGGGAGGGCAGGGGATATGAACACTGAAGCTTTCTTT. Translated, it gives CASGRAGDMNTEAFF.

The chain recombines TRBV5-4 with TRBJ1-5, with TRBD1 as a possible D gene (6 bases). V was pared by 2 bases and J by 5 bases, with 17 bases between. In germline, CDR1 is SGHNT, CDR2 YYREEE (reference sequence). The CDR3 is 16 residues long. The CDR3 reads CASSFGGDRPHQPQHF. As DNA, the CDR3 is TGTGCCAGCAGCTTCGGAGGTGACAGGCCGCATCAGCCCCAGCATTTT.

The chain has TRBV5-6 and TRBJ1-1; D possibly corresponds to TRBD1 (5 bases). The germline gives CDR1 SGHDT, CDR2 YYEEEE. This CDR3 contains 14 residues. V was pared by 4 bases and J by 4 bases, with 14 bases between. The CDR3 coding sequence is TGTGCCAGCAGCCGACTCCTGGGGGGCACTGAAGCTTTCTTT. Its protein is CASSRLLGGTEAFF.

The gene calls are TRBV19 and TRBJ2-7; D uncertain. Germline values: CDR1 LNHDA, CDR2 SQIVND (reference sequence). The CDR3 has 14 amino acids. Trimming shortened V by 1 base and J by 0 bases, and 7 bases separated the two germline ends. The CDR3 spells CASSIVGFSYEQYF. The CDR3 region has the DNA TGTGCCAGTAGTATAGTGGGTTTCTCCTACGAGCAGTACTTC. The whole variable domain, remainder taken from reference TRBV19 and TRBJ2-7, is DGGITQSPKYLFRKEGQNVTLSCEQNLNHDAMYWYRQDPGQGLRLIYYSQIVNDFQKGDIAEGYSVSREKKESFPLTVTSAQKNPTAFYLCASSIVGFSYEQYFGPGTRLTVT.

V usage is TRBV5-1 and J usage is TRBJ2-1; D possibly matches TRBD1 or TRBD2 (6 bases each). The CDR3 has 18 amino acids. V was cut by 4 bases and J by 7 bases, with 27 bases left in between. Per germline, CDR1 SGHRS and CDR2 YFSETQ. CDR3 protein: CASSIKNLRGASGNEQFF. For the CDR3, the DNA is TGCGCCAGCAGCATAAAAAACTTGAGGGGGGCCTCCGGAAATGAGCAGTTCTTC.

The gene calls are TRBV5-5 and TRBJ1-2; D gene unclear. Between the trimmed V and J ends, which lost 2 bases and 2 bases, there was a span of 4 bases. This CDR3 contains 12 residues. Germline CDR1 SGHKS, CDR2 YYEKEE (reference sequence). The CDR3 loop reads CASSLVNYGYTF. CDR3 in DNA: TGTGCCAGCAGCTTAGTAAACTATGGCTACACCTTC.

The chain uses TRBV19 and TRBJ1-5, with 9 bases identical to TRBD1. V lost 5 bases, J lost 4 bases, and 12 bases stayed unmatched. Germline values: CDR1 LNHDA, CDR2 SQIVND (reference sequence). This CDR3 region has 17 residues. The CDR3 protein is CASSPRTGVRWNQPQHF. DNA for the CDR3: TGTGCCAGTAGTCCCCGGACAGGGGTGCGTTGGAATCAGCCCCAGCATTTT.

This clone was seen only a few times. The V and J genes are TRBV2 and TRBJ2-6; D could derive from TRBD1 or TRBD2 (5 bases each). Trimming stripped 10 bases from V and 2 bases from J, with 21 bases between. CDR3 length: 17 residues. Germline CDR1 SNHLY, CDR2 FYNNEI. CDR3 residues: CATSFLRGRTGANVLTF. CDR3 in DNA: TGTGCCACGTCATTCTTGAGGGGACGGACTGGGGCCAACGTCCTGACTTTC.

V usage is TRBV19 and J usage is TRBJ1-2; D gene ambiguous. Deletions cut 3 bases from V and 4 bases from J, with 15 bases between. CDR3 length: 15 amino acids. From germline, CDR1 is LNHDA and CDR2 SQIVND (reference sequence). The CDR3 DNA follows: TGTGCCAGTAGTATCGTACTTGAGACAAGCTATGGCTACACCTTC. The encoded protein is CASSIVLETSYGYTF.

The chain has TRBV19 and TRBJ2-7, with D tentatively TRBD1 or TRBD2 (5 bases each). CDR3 length equals 14 residues. Trimming left V 5 bases short and J 3 bases short, with 14 bases between. The V gene's germline CDR1 is LNHDA and CDR2 SQIVND (reference sequence). The CDR3 region is CASSSGRAVYEQYF. The DNA for the CDR3 is TGTGCCAGTAGTTCGGGACGGGCAGTCTACGAGCAGTACTTC.

The V gene is TRBV3-1 (or the pseudogene TRBV3-2), the J gene TRBJ1-6, with D unresolved. V dropped 1 base and J dropped 7 bases, with 11 bases sitting between them. Germline lookup yields CDR1 LGHDT and CDR2 YNNKEL (reference sequence). CDR3 length equals 15 residues. The CDR3 spells CASSQGQRPNSPLHF. In DNA, the CDR3 is TGTGCCAGCAGCCAAGGCCAGCGACCCAATTCACCCCTCCACTTT.

The genes are TRBV25-1 and TRBJ1-1; TRBD1 matches 7 bases. This CDR3 contains 14 residues. Germline CDR1 MGHDK, CDR2 SYGVNS. J was trimmed by 1 base and V by 2 bases; bases with no gene match: 1. CDR3 in DNA: TGTGCCAGCAGTGAAAGGACAGGGAACACTGAAGCTTTCTTT. It is translated as CASSERTGNTEAFF.

Concerning this clone itself: The identical CDR3 is also encoded by other nucleotide sequences in the sample. The chain uses TRBV28 and TRBJ1-1; TRBD1 matches 9 bases. The trim removed 5 bases at V and 5 bases at J, leaving 12 bases unmatched. The CDR3 spans 16 residues. Germline CDR1 MDHEN, CDR2 SYDVKM. The chain's CDR3 is CASSLAGQGILTEAFF. In DNA, the CDR3 is TGTGCCAGCAGTCTTGCGGGACAGGGAATTTTAACTGAAGCTTTCTTT.

The chain joins TRBV5-6 to TRBJ1-4; D remains unclear. Germline V CDR1 and CDR2: SGHDT, YYEEEE. Trimming cost V 0 bases and J 3 bases, with 6 bases left between them. The CDR3 is 14 residues long. CDR3 sequence reads: CASSLGSPNEKLFF. The CDR3 region has the DNA TGTGCCAGCAGCTTGGGGAGTCCTAATGAAAAACTGTTTTTT.

The chain couples TRBV3-1 (or the pseudogene TRBV3-2) to TRBJ1-4, with TRBD1 matching over 7 bases. The CDR3 loop spans 16 amino acids. Germline values: CDR1 LGHDT, CDR2 YNNKEL (reference sequence). Trimming removed 0 bases from V and 7 bases from J; junction bases left unmatched: 8. In DNA, the CDR3 is TGTGCCAGCAGCCAAGATAGGGGACAGATCGGTGAAAAACTGTTTTTT. This translates into CASSQDRGQIGEKLFF.

The rearrangement links TRBV10-1 to TRBJ2-3, with a possible D match to TRBD1 (6 bases). In germline, CDR1 is WNHNN, CDR2 SYGVQD (reference sequence). Trimming cost V 7 bases and J 5 bases, with 22 bases left between them. The CDR3 length is 16 residues. The CDR3 coding sequence is TGCGCCAGCATTCAACCAACAACAGGGATTGGAGATACGCAGTATTTT. Amino acid sequence: CASIQPTTGIGDTQYF.